The clone carrying this TCR beta chain occurred once. Its antigen is undetermined. These data are taken from a study of T cell responses to AZD1222 COVID-19 vaccine. The table came from immunoSEQ multiplex PCR; TCRdb's copy has only in-frame clones and leaves some out. The sample holds under 150,000 clones, around 93% seen once. Findings and limits, study-wide: There were mostly white British donors and more females than males, and clonal diversity was possibly underestimated. Sampled repertoires all dated from after the peak T cell response. As reported, nearly half of all spike-specific TCRs target variant regions that are unmutated.

Trimming removed 1 base at V and 5 bases at J, with 5 bases between. There are 13 residues in the CDR3. The sample consisted of peripheral blood, taken on day 0 of AZD1222 vaccination. This sequence was found in an adult in good health. The J gene is TRBJ1-4, the V gene TRBV12-3 or TRBV12-4; the D is unclear. The CDR3 DNA reads TGTGCCAGCAGTTTAGAAGGAAATGAAAAACTGTTTTTT. Residues: CASSLEGNEKLFF.